Sequencing of this T cell receptor beta chain was carried out in a study of cytomegalovirus exposure and HLA in healthy donors. Profiling relied on immunoSEQ multiplex PCR, and the TCRdb table lists in-frame clones only, not all of them. The repertoire consists of 71,000 or so clones, with roughly 94% occurring once and the leading ten covering more than 1.2%. The CDR3 consists of 13 residues. Germline V gene sequence: CDR1 MNHEY, CDR2 SVGAGI. The germline V and J ends were trimmed by 6 bases and 3 bases, with 11 bases remaining between them. The TCR was taken from a man aged 18 to 29 in good health and CMV-seropositive. The V call is TRBV6-5, the J call TRBJ1-1, with D maybe TRBD1 (5 bases). The source material was PBMCs. CDR3 sequence: CASSPQGYTEAFF. CDR3 nucleotides: TGTGCCAGCAGCCCTCAGGGCTACACTGAAGCTTTCTTT.